The 29 T cell receptor beta chains reported below all come from one sample, sequenced in a study of shared clonotypes between healthy human individuals. The table came from immunoSEQ multiplex PCR; TCRdb's copy has only in-frame clones and leaves some out. Altogether more than 2 million clones are present, roughly 95% being singletons, with the ten largest covering roughly 0.13%. Sequenced sample: naive CD4+ T cells sorted from blood. The subset here: CD45RA+ positively selected. These receptors originate from a young man in good health.

This chain uses TRBV19 with TRBJ2-2; a possible D gene is TRBD1 (6 bases). The germline CDR1 and CDR2 sequences are LNHDA and SQIVND (reference sequence). CDR3 length equals 17 residues. V was shortened by 1 base and J by 1 base, with 13 bases between the two germline ends. CDR3 loop: CASSIARTAGNTGELFF. CDR3 sequence (DNA): TGTGCCAGTAGTATAGCCCGGACAGCTGGGAACACCGGGGAGCTGTTTTTT.

The chain couples TRBV18 to TRBJ1-1; D is possibly TRBD1 (5 bases). V lost 3 bases to trimming and J lost 3 bases, with 14 bases between them. The CDR3 loop spans 15 amino acids. The V gene's germline CDR1 is KGHSH and CDR2 LQKENI. The CDR3 DNA is TGTGCCAGCTCACCGTCTCGGGGGTTGTACACTGAAGCTTTCTTT. It translates to CASSPSRGLYTEAFF.

This clone occurred once. The V call is TRBV21-1, the J call TRBJ1-1. TRBV21-1 counts as a pseudogene. The CDR3 loop spans 11 amino acids. CDR3 protein: CASSKGRRHRF. CDR3 nucleotides: TGTGCCAGCAGCAAAGGGAGACGGCACCGCTTT.

This clone was counted a single time. This chain uses TRBV19 with TRBJ2-1, with TRBD1 matching 8 bases. Looked up from germline, CDR1 is LNHDA and CDR2 is SQIVND (reference sequence). The CDR3 contains 13 residues. Trimming took 6 bases from V and 5 from J; bases not matched to a gene: 3. The CDR3 spells CASSRTGNNEQFF. For the CDR3, the DNA is TGTGCCAGTAGCCGGACAGGGAACAATGAGCAGTTCTTC.

This sequence joins TRBV11-3 and TRBJ2-5, with TRBD1 matching 10 bases. V trimming: 2 bases; J trimming: 5 bases; junction bases outside the gene matches: 8. Germline V CDR1 and CDR2: SGHNT, YENEEA. The length of the CDR3 is 16 residues. The CDR3 loop is CASSLFSGTGDETQYF. In DNA form, the CDR3 reads TGTGCCAGCAGCTTATTCAGCGGGACAGGGGACGAGACCCAGTACTTC.

The chain couples TRBV2 to TRBJ1-2, with a tentative D call TRBD1 (5 bases). Germline CDR1 is SNHLY and CDR2 is FYNNEI. The CDR3 consists of 15 residues. Trimming left V 6 bases short and J 0 bases short, with 14 bases between. CDR3 in DNA: TGTGCCAGCAGCGAATCCAGGGCAGCTAACTATGGCTACACCTTC. Protein: CASSESRAANYGYTF.

V and J are TRBV11-3 and TRBJ2-3, with 8 bases identical to TRBD1. Germline loops: CDR1 SGHNT, CDR2 YENEEA. Losses at the gene ends were 3 bases for V and 5 bases for J; bases not matched to a gene: 4. The CDR3 totals 14 residues. For the CDR3, the DNA is TGTGCCAGCAGCTTGGACAGGGCGGGAGATACGCAGTATTTT. This encodes CASSLDRAGDTQYF.

The gene calls are TRBV7-3 and TRBJ2-2, with TRBD1 matching over 7 bases. The CDR3 covers 16 residues. The V segment lost 6 bases and the J segment 4 bases; nucleotides outside the gene matches: 11. Germline CDR1 is SGHTA and CDR2 is FQGTGA. CDR3 DNA: TGTGCCAGCAGTTTAGGGGGCGCTTTTGGCACCGGGGAGCTGTTTTTT. This codes for CASSLGGAFGTGELFF.

J is TRBJ2-2 and V is TRBV7-2; unclear D gene. V was cut by 5 bases and J by 1 base, with 14 bases left in between. CDR1 is SGHTA and CDR2 is FQGNSA in the germline V gene. The CDR3 extends over 16 amino acids. The CDR3 loop reads CASSKTGFMNTGELFF. In nucleotides, the CDR3 is TGTGCCAGCAGCAAAACCGGATTTATGAACACCGGGGAGCTGTTTTTT.

The chain has TRBV5-6 and TRBJ2-7; TRBD1 aligns across 7 bases. The CDR3 sequence is 14 residues long. The germline gives CDR1 SGHDT, CDR2 YYEEEE. The V and J ends lost 4 bases and 2 bases, in that order; junction bases with no gene match: 6. CDR3 DNA sequence: TGTGCCAGCAGCCATAGACAGGGACCCTACGAGCAGTACTTC. Residues: CASSHRQGPYEQYF.

The rearrangement links TRBV6-1 to TRBJ1-5; the D is unclear. V was trimmed by 0 bases and J by 9 bases, leaving 21 bases between them. Germline V gene sequence: CDR1 MNHNS, CDR2 SASEGT. This CDR3 has 17 amino acids. This CDR3 is CASSEALGTPGWVPQHF. CDR3 bases: TGTGCCAGCAGTGAAGCGCTCGGAACCCCAGGCTGGGTGCCCCAGCATTTT.

The rearrangement links TRBV19 to TRBJ1-1; 8 bases align to TRBD1. Germline loops: CDR1 LNHDA, CDR2 SQIVND (reference sequence). CDR3 length: 13 residues. The ends lost 5 bases at V and 5 bases at J; junction bases unmatched: 4. The CDR3 sequence: CASSSDRGTEAFF. The CDR3 coding sequence is TGTGCCAGTAGTTCAGACAGGGGAACTGAAGCTTTCTTT.

The gene calls are TRBV2 and TRBJ2-7; D is ambiguous. Germline lookup yields CDR1 SNHLY and CDR2 FYNNEI. The V end was cut by 2 bases, the J end by 3 bases, with 5 bases between. The CDR3 extends over 12 amino acids. In DNA form, the CDR3 reads TGTGCCAGCAGTGAAAATCTCTACGAGCAGTACTTC. This sequence encodes CASSENLYEQYF.

The rearrangement uses TRBV6-5 and TRBJ2-5; TRBD2 is a possible D gene (6 bases). This CDR3 is built from 15 residues. Trimming removed 4 bases at V and 2 bases at J, with 14 bases between. Germline lookup yields CDR1 MNHEY and CDR2 SVGAGI. As DNA, the CDR3 is TGTGCCAGCAGTTCTTTCGGGACTCAGCAAGAGACCCAGTACTTC. Translating it yields CASSSFGTQQETQYF.

The rearrangement links TRBV25-1 to TRBJ1-6; TRBD1 matches 8 bases. Germline V lookup: CDR1 MGHDK, CDR2 SYGVNS. After removal of 6 bases from V and 6 bases from J, the junction contained 4 bases not matched to a gene. CDR3 size: 14 residues. The CDR3 loop is CASRRTGFNSPLHF. CDR3 in DNA: TGTGCCAGCAGGCGGACAGGGTTTAATTCACCCCTCCACTTT.

The rearrangement joins TRBV6-5 to TRBJ2-7; maybe TRBD1 (6 bases). The germline gives CDR1 MNHEY, CDR2 SVGAGI. Trimming removed 6 bases from V and 5 bases from J, with 17 bases in between. The CDR3 has 14 amino acids. CDR3 DNA sequence: TGTGCCAGCAGATTTTCAGGGGAGCCCCACGAGCAGTACTTC. It translates to CASRFSGEPHEQYF.

The chain carries TRBV5-4 and TRBJ2-7; the D gene is possibly TRBD1 (6 bases). V was cut by 5 bases and J by 4 bases, with 16 bases left in between. This CDR3 region has 14 residues. Germline CDR1 and CDR2: SGHNT and YYREEE (reference sequence). CDR3 sequence (DNA): TGTGCCAGCAGTCCCCGACAGGAGTTATACGAGCAGTACTTC. It encodes CASSPRQELYEQYF.

Turning to this clone: Other DNA sequences within the sample encode an identical CDR3. The chain has TRBV6-1 and TRBJ2-6; no definite D call. Per the germline V gene, CDR1 is MNHNS and CDR2 is SASEGT. V lost 4 bases and J 2 bases, leaving 9 bases between the germline ends. CDR3 length equals 15 residues. CDR3 amino acids: CASSGDPPGANVLTF. DNA for the CDR3: TGTGCCAGCAGTGGAGATCCCCCTGGGGCCAACGTCCTGACTTTC.

This chain uses TRBV20-1 with TRBJ2-1; D gene unclear. Germline V gene sequence: CDR1 DFQATT, CDR2 SNEGSKA (reference sequence). Trimming shortened V by 3 bases and J by 12 bases, and 9 bases separated the two germline ends. The length of the CDR3 is 10 residues. The CDR3 DNA follows: TGCAGTGCTAGGACCGTACGGCAGTTCTTC. It translates to CSARTVRQFF.

Concerning this clone itself: This sample includes further DNA sequences coding for the same CDR3. The chain recombines TRBV18 with TRBJ2-7; 8 positions match TRBD1. The V gene's germline CDR1 is KGHSH and CDR2 LQKENI. Trimming cost V 2 bases and J 2 bases; bases outside gene matches: 2. The CDR3 covers 14 residues. The chain's CDR3 is CASSPSRGPYEQYF. CDR3 DNA: TGTGCCAGCTCACCATCCAGGGGGCCCTACGAGCAGTACTTC.

The V gene is TRBV7-9, the J gene TRBJ2-5, with a possible D match to TRBD2 (5 bases). Germline V lookup: CDR1 SEHNR, CDR2 FQNEAQ (reference sequence). The CDR3 length is 11 residues. The germline V and J ends were trimmed by 5 bases and 13 bases, with 14 bases remaining between them. CDR3 in DNA: TGTGCCAGCAGCGAGACTACTTTTAGGTACTTC. Translating it yields CASSETTFRYF.

This chain links TRBV30 with TRBJ1-2; perhaps TRBD1 as D (6 bases). The CDR3 has 14 amino acids. Trimming took off 4 bases at V and 1 base at J, with 13 bases between the two ends. Germline V gives CDR1 GTSNPN, CDR2 SVGIG (reference sequence). The CDR3 is CAWTTGTHNYGYTF. The CDR3 DNA reads TGTGCCTGGACCACCGGGACACATAACTATGGCTACACCTTC.

The chain has TRBV7-2 and TRBJ2-7, with TRBD1 as a possible D gene (5 bases). This CDR3 contains 14 residues. The germline V gene has CDR1 SGHTA and CDR2 FQGNSA. V dropped 2 bases and J dropped 6 bases, with 14 bases sitting between them. The CDR3 here is CASSLSIGRAEQYF. Written as DNA, the CDR3 is TGTGCCAGCAGCTTAAGTATTGGCAGGGCCGAGCAGTACTTC.

The CDR3 DNA sequence: TGTGCCAGCAGTTCGCACAGAAACACAGATACGCAGTATTTT. This sequence encodes CASSSHRNTDTQYF. The gene calls are TRBV27 and TRBJ2-3; D is unresolved. Germline CDR1 reads MNHEY; CDR2 reads SMNVEV (reference sequence). The V end lost 4 bases, the J end lost 2 bases, and 10 bases lay between the germline ends. This CDR3 contains 14 residues.

The J gene is TRBJ1-1, the V gene TRBV30, with a weak D call TRBD1 (5 bases). CDR1 is GTSNPN and CDR2 is SVGIG in the germline V gene (reference sequence). The CDR3 spans 16 residues. V dropped 3 bases and J dropped 6 bases, with 23 bases sitting between them. CDR3 bases: TGTGCCTGGAGCTCTGGGACCGGGTCCGGAGGCCCTGAAGCTTTCTTT. This codes for CAWSSGTGSGGPEAFF.

This rearrangement joins TRBV6-1 to TRBJ1-2; D gene uncertain. Germline V lookup: CDR1 MNHNS, CDR2 SASEGT. The CDR3 has 14 amino acids. V was trimmed by 2 bases and J by 7 bases, leaving 14 bases between them. Here the CDR3 DNA reads TGTGCCAGCAGTGAAAATTGGGTTATCGGTGGCTACACCTTC. Encoded protein: CASSENWVIGGYTF.

The V call is TRBV5-1, the J call TRBJ1-5, with no clear D. Germline V gene sequence: CDR1 SGHRS, CDR2 YFSETQ. This CDR3 comprises 14 residues. V was cut by 3 bases and J by 2 bases, with 9 bases left in between. CDR3 in DNA: TGCGCCAGCAGCTCCTGGGATGGCAATCAGCCCCAGCATTTT. It codes for CASSSWDGNQPQHF.

The chain recombines TRBV29-1 with TRBJ2-5; possibly TRBD1 or TRBD2 for D (6 bases each). The V end lost 6 bases, the J end lost 5 bases, and 22 bases lay between the germline ends. The CDR3 covers 15 residues. CDR1 and CDR2 from the germline V gene are SQVTM and ANQGSEA. The CDR3 loop is CSVPGWDEGGETQYF. Written as DNA, the CDR3 is TGCAGCGTCCCCGGCTGGGACGAAGGGGGGGAGACCCAGTACTTC.

CDR3 protein: CASSLGFYGYTF. The CDR3 DNA is TGTGCCAGTAGTTTGGGGTTCTATGGCTACACCTTC. The chain links TRBV19 to TRBJ1-2; D is uncertain. The CDR3 covers 12 residues. Germline CDR1 is LNHDA and CDR2 is SQIVND (reference sequence). V lost 5 bases, J lost 4 bases, and 8 bases lay in between.